Below, 9 T cell receptor beta chains from the same sample are listed, as sequenced in a study of shared clonotypes between healthy human individuals (TCRdb year 2020). Libraries were constructed by the immunoSEQ multiplex PCR assay. What TCRdb holds here is the immuneACCESS table cut down to in-frame rearrangements. Part of the clones is not present; checked against another copy, under half of the missing clones reflect an unresolved V gene, and the others are unexplained. For this sample there are millions of clones; 95% appear just once. Of the sample, approximately 0.13% is held by the ten largest clones. The source material was naive CD4+ T cells sorted from blood. The sample's cell subset or site label, in plain terms: CD45RA+ positively selected. The receptors were gathered from a man aged 18 to 29 in good health.

The chain recombines TRBV2 with TRBJ2-2; D unclear. Trimming took 1 base from V and 1 from J, leaving 4 bases between them. The germline V gene has CDR1 SNHLY and CDR2 FYNNEI. The CDR3 is made up of 14 amino acids. Written as DNA, the CDR3 is TGTGCCAGCAGTGAAGAAAAGAACACCGGGGAGCTGTTTTTT. Protein sequence: CASSEEKNTGELFF.

The CDR3 sequence is CASSLQGSVAEAFF. DNA of the CDR3: TGTGCCAGTAGCCTACAGGGTAGCGTCGCTGAAGCTTTCTTT. The chain has TRBV19 and TRBJ1-1; D perhaps matches TRBD1 (6 bases). The germline gives CDR1 LNHDA, CDR2 SQIVND (reference sequence). Trimming cost V 6 bases and J 6 bases, with 17 bases left between them. The CDR3 is 14 amino acids.

V and J are TRBV19 and TRBJ2-7; D ambiguous. The CDR3 has 13 residues. Trimming stripped 3 bases from V and 6 bases from J, with 12 bases between. Looked up from germline, CDR1 is LNHDA and CDR2 is SQIVND (reference sequence). In DNA form, the CDR3 reads TGTGCCAGTAGTATTCTTTGGGAAGGCGAGCAGTACTTC. Encoded protein: CASSILWEGEQYF.

The V and J genes are TRBV18 and TRBJ1-2; D is perhaps TRBD1 (5 bases). The ends were cut back, 3 bases at V and 4 bases at J, with 18 bases in the middle. The V gene's germline CDR1 is KGHSH and CDR2 LQKENI. This CDR3 contains 16 residues. CDR3 amino acids: CASSPDSGGITYGYTF. DNA for the CDR3: TGTGCCAGCTCACCGGATAGCGGGGGGATAACCTATGGCTACACCTTC.

Regarding this clone: The same CDR3 can be traced to other DNA sequences in this sample. CDR3 nucleotide sequence: TGTGCCAGCTCACCACCGACAAGCTCTGGAAACACCATATATTTT. Protein sequence: CASSPPTSSGNTIYF. The chain joins TRBV18 to TRBJ1-3; D remains unclear. The germline CDR1 and CDR2 sequences are KGHSH and LQKENI. This CDR3 is built from 15 residues. The ends were cut back, 0 bases at V and 0 bases at J, with 6 bases in the middle. Complete variable domain (other parts from reference TRBV18 and TRBJ1-3): NAGVMQNPRHLVRRRGQEARLRCSPMKGHSHVYWYRQLPEEGLKFMVYLQKENIIDESGMPKERFSAEFPKEGPSILRIQQVVRGDSAAYFCASSPPTSSGNTIYFGEGSWLTVV.

Note on this clone: Other DNA sequences in this specimen translate into the identical CDR3. The rearrangement links TRBV6-5 to TRBJ1-1; D gene unclear. V shed 5 bases and J shed 1 base, with 5 bases lying between them. This CDR3 spans 12 amino acids. CDR1 is MNHEY, CDR2 SVGAGI, per germline. The CDR3 DNA follows: TGTGCCAGCAGTCGATCGAACACTGAAGCTTTCTTT. Its translation: CASSRSNTEAFF.

There are a few counts of this clone. This chain joins TRBV6-5 and TRBJ1-6, with unresolved D. This CDR3 region has 12 residues. V shed 6 bases and J shed 7 bases, with 7 bases lying between them. The V gene's germline CDR1 is MNHEY and CDR2 SVGAGI. The CDR3 nucleotides are TGTGCCAGCAGGGAAGGGAATTCACCCCTCCACTTT. Translating it yields CASREGNSPLHF.

V is TRBV7-2 and J is TRBJ2-5; the D is unclear. V lost 5 bases, J lost 6 bases, and 7 bases lay in between. CDR1 SGHTA and CDR2 FQGNSA come from the germline V gene. This CDR3 is built from 11 residues. The CDR3 bases are TGTGCCAGCAGCCTCCTGAAGACCCAGTACTTC. Encoded protein: CASSLLKTQYF.

The chain is built from TRBV29-1 and TRBJ1-5, with a weak D call TRBD1 (5 bases). This CDR3 is 16 amino acids long. Trimming left V 5 bases short and J 1 base short, with 18 bases between. Germline assignment: CDR1 SQVTM and CDR2 ANQGSEA. The CDR3: CSVYPNGGSSNQPQHF. CDR3 in DNA: TGCAGCGTTTATCCTAACGGGGGTTCGAGCAATCAGCCCCAGCATTTT. Full variable domain (missing parts from reference TRBV29-1 and TRBJ1-5): SAVISQKPSRDICQRGTSLTIQCQVDSQVTMMFWYRQQPGQSLTLIATANQGSEATYESGFVIDKFPISRPNLTFSTLTVSNMSPEDSSIYLCSVYPNGGSSNQPQHFGDGTRLSIL.